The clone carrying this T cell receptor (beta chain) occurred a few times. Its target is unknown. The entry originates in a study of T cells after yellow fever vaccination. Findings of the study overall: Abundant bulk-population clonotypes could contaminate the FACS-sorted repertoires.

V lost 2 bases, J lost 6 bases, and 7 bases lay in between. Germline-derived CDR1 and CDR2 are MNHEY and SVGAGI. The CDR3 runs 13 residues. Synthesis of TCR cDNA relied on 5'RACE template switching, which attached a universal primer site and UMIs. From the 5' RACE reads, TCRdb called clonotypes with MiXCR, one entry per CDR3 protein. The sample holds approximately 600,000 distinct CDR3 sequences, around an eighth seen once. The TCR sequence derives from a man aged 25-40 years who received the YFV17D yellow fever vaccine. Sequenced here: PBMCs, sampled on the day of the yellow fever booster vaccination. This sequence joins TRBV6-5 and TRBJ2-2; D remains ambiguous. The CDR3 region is CASSYPISGELFF. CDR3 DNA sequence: TGTGCCAGCAGTTACCCTATTTCCGGGGAGCTGTTTTTT.